The rows below give T cell receptor beta chains drawn from one sample of a study of cytomegalovirus exposure and HLA in healthy donors. Profiling relied on immunoSEQ multiplex PCR, and the TCRdb table lists in-frame clones only, not all of them. The profile shows roughly 110,000 clones, 60% to 75% of them singletons. The sequenced material came from PBMCs. The receptors derive from a male donor in good health and CMV-seropositive. Each CDR3 is given with its conserved first and last residue. The D gene is left open where the match is weak. Size is stated for part of the rows, as once, few or many counts, or as a class when the clone is expanded.

cdr3_nt cdr3_aa j_call clone_size d_call v_call
TGTGCCAGCAGTTTAGGGGGACAGAAGTCCTACGAGCAGTACTTC CASSLGGQKSYEQYF TRBJ2-7 - TRBD1 TRBV28
TGCGCCAGCAGCCAATGGTCAGGGGATCGTGAAAAACTGTTTTTT CASSQWSGDREKLFF TRBJ1-4 - - TRBV4-3
TGTGCCAGCAGTGAACAGGGGGGCCCAGGAGATACGCAGTATTTT CASSEQGGPGDTQYF TRBJ2-3 few - TRBV6-1
TGTGCCAGCAGTTCGGAGTTTTTGAATGAGCAGTTCTTC CASSSEFLNEQFF TRBJ2-1 - - TRBV6-5
TGTGCCAGCAGCTTAGGCCGGGTAGCGGGAGTTTGGAATGAGCAGTTCTTC CASSLGRVAGVWNEQFF TRBJ2-1 - TRBD2 TRBV13
TGTGCCAGCAGGAACAGGGGGCCTCCCTACGAGCAGTACTTC CASRNRGPPYEQYF TRBJ2-7 once TRBD1 TRBV6-5
TGCAGCGCTGAAGAGGGGTCTGGGGAGCGGTTCTTC CSAEEGSGERFF TRBJ2-1 - - TRBV29-1
TGCGCCAGCAGCCAAGATGGCAGCGGGGGGGCGTACAATGAGCAGTTCTTC CASSQDGSGGAYNEQFF TRBJ2-1 - TRBD2 TRBV4-3
TGTGCCAGCAGGCCTCCAACCGGGACAGGGGGCGATGAGCAGTTCTTC CASRPPTGTGGDEQFF TRBJ2-1 - TRBD1 TRBV28
TGTGCTAGCAGCTTAGCGCGGGACTCCTCCCAGTACTTC CASSLARDSSQYF TRBJ2-5 - - TRBV7-7
TGCGCCAGCAGCCCCGGGACTAGCGGGGGGGTAACAGATACGCAGTATTTT CASSPGTSGGVTDTQYF TRBJ2-3 - TRBD2 TRBV5-1
TGCGCCAGCAGCCTTTCATTTGAGGTGTGGCCCCAGCATTTT CASSLSFEVWPQHF TRBJ1-5 - - TRBV4-1
TGTGCCAGCAGTTCGGGACAGGGGTTGGAAGAGACCCAGTACTTC CASSSGQGLEETQYF TRBJ2-5 - TRBD1 TRBV28
TGTGCCAGCAGCGCCTCCGGGACAGCCGCCTACGAGCAGTACTTC CASSASGTAAYEQYF TRBJ2-7 - TRBD1 TRBV7-2
TGTGCCAGCAGCTCCGGACTAGCGGGAGGAACGCAGTATTTT CASSSGLAGGTQYF TRBJ2-3 - TRBD2 TRBV7-9
TGTGCCAGCAGTCCTTCGGGACAGCCTCAAGAGACCCAGTACTTC CASSPSGQPQETQYF TRBJ2-5 few TRBD1 TRBV9
TGTGCCAGCAACCGGGGGGGTACTTACGATACGCAGTATTTT CASNRGGTYDTQYF TRBJ2-3 - TRBD2 TRBV6-5
TGTGCCAGCAGGCGATCGACAGGAAATAATGAAAAACTGTTTTTT CASRRSTGNNEKLFF TRBJ1-4 - - TRBV6-5
TGTGCGGTGACAGGTTTAGTGGGAAACACCATATATTTT CAVTGLVGNTIYF TRBJ1-3 - - TRBV30
TGCGCCAGCAGCCAAGGGGGAAGAGCCAGGGGGCTCTACAATGAGCAGTTCTTC CASSQGGRARGLYNEQFF TRBJ2-1 - TRBD1 TRBV4-3
TGCGCCAGCAGCCAAACGAGCGGGGGTGCAGATACGCAGTATTTT CASSQTSGGADTQYF TRBJ2-3 - TRBD2 TRBV4-1
TGTGCCAGCAGACACACAAGGGGGGGCTACGAGCAGTACTTC CASRHTRGGYEQYF TRBJ2-7 - - TRBV6-5
TGCGCCAGCAGCTTGGGACAGCTCCAAGAGACCCAGTACTTC CASSLGQLQETQYF TRBJ2-5 - - TRBV5-1
TGTGCCAGCAGCTTTTACAGGGTAGCCTACGAGCAGTACTTC CASSFYRVAYEQYF TRBJ2-7 - - TRBV7-2
TGTGCCAGCAGCTGGGGCCAGATCTACGAGCAGTACTTC CASSWGQIYEQYF TRBJ2-7 once - TRBV7-2
TGTGCCAGCAGCCCCACCGGGACAGCTGGAAACACCATATATTTT CASSPTGTAGNTIYF TRBJ1-3 - TRBD1 TRBV5-8
TGTGCCAGCAGCTTGGGACTAGCGGGGAACACCGGGGAGCTGTTTTTT CASSLGLAGNTGELFF TRBJ2-2 - TRBD2 TRBV5-4
TGTGCCAGCAGCCCCCAGGGGCGAGTCCAGTACTTC CASSPQGRVQYF TRBJ2-5 - - TRBV5-6
TGTGCCAGCAGCCCTCGGGCGGCTGCGGGGGATAATGAGCAGTTCTTC CASSPRAAAGDNEQFF TRBJ2-1 once TRBD2 TRBV9
TGTGCCACCAGCAGAGAGGGGAAGGGACAGGGGGGTCAGCCCCAGCATTTT CATSREGKGQGGQPQHF TRBJ1-5 - TRBD1 TRBV15
TGCAGCGTTGTAGTGGTCAGGGGTCCACCCTCCTACAATGAGCAGTTCTTC CSVVVVRGPPSYNEQFF TRBJ2-1 - - TRBV29-1
TGTGCCAGCAGTTTTTCAGGGGACAGGAGAGATGGCTCCTATAATTCACCCCTCCACTTT CASSFSGDRRDGSYNSPLHF TRBJ1-6 - TRBD1 TRBV27
TGTGCCAGCAGTTACACCGGGACAGGGACACAGCCCCAGCATTTT CASSYTGTGTQPQHF TRBJ1-5 - TRBD1 TRBV6-6
TGTGCCAGCAGCTTCCTAGCGTCTAGCACAGATACGCAGTATTTT CASSFLASSTDTQYF TRBJ2-3 - - TRBV7-3
TGTGCCAGCATGGGCGGGGGGCCCCCCATTGAGCAGTTCTTC CASMGGGPPIEQFF TRBJ2-1 - TRBD2 TRBV27
TGTGCCAGTGTGGGACAGGCTACTTCACCCCTCCACTTT CASVGQATSPLHF TRBJ1-6 - TRBD1 TRBV2
TGCGCCAGCAGCGCTGACAGGTGGAAGAGGGGGAAGGACACTGAAGCTTTCTTT CASSADRWKRGKDTEAFF TRBJ1-1 - - TRBV5-1
TGTGCCAGCAGTTACCTTCGGGGGGAGGGGACCCAGTACTTC CASSYLRGEGTQYF TRBJ2-5 once TRBD2 TRBV6-5
TGTGCCAGCTCACCATTTGTCGGGAATCAGCCCCAGCATTTT CASSPFVGNQPQHF TRBJ1-5 - - TRBV18
TGTGCCAGCAGCTTAATTGGGCTTAACACCGGGGAGCTGTTTTTT CASSLIGLNTGELFF TRBJ2-2 - - TRBV7-2
TGTGCCAAAGGGACAGGGGGCAGGGAATCCTATAATTCACCCCTCCACTTT CAKGTGGRESYNSPLHF TRBJ1-6 - TRBD1 TRBV19
TGCGCCAGCAGCTGGCCAGGGGGGGAGACCCAGTACTTC CASSWPGGETQYF TRBJ2-5 - - TRBV4-1
TGTGCCAGCAGCAAAGTAGGAGATCTTCAGTACTTC CASSKVGDLQYF TRBJ2-4 - - TRBV21-1
TGTGCCAGCAGGTCCGGGGACAGCCCTCATGAAGCTTTCTTT CASRSGDSPHEAFF TRBJ1-1 - TRBD1 TRBV4-2
TGTGCCAGCAGTTACTCCCCGACTAGCCTTAATGAGCAGTTCTTC CASSYSPTSLNEQFF TRBJ2-1 - TRBD2 TRBV6-5
TGTGCCAGCAGTAAAACTAGCGGGGGGTCTAAAGAGACCCAGTACTTC CASSKTSGGSKETQYF TRBJ2-5 few TRBD2 TRBV28
TGTGCCAGCAGCTTAGAGACAGGTCCCTCGCCTAACGAGCAGTACTTC CASSLETGPSPNEQYF TRBJ2-7 few - TRBV7-9
TGTGCCAGTATCCCCCGGGGGGGGGATCGTCCCCAGCATTTT CASIPRGGDRPQHF TRBJ1-5 - - TRBV19
TGTGCCAGCAGCTTAGTTCTAGCGGGGCAAGAGACCCAGTACTTC CASSLVLAGQETQYF TRBJ2-5 - TRBD2 TRBV7-9
TGTGCCAGCAGCTCACGGGAGGTAGCGGGGACAGATACGCAGTATTTT CASSSREVAGTDTQYF TRBJ2-3 - TRBD2 TRBV9
TGCGCCAGCAGCCAATCCCCGGTCGGGGGGGATGAAAAACTGTTTTTT CASSQSPVGGDEKLFF TRBJ1-4 once - TRBV4-1
TGCGCCAGCAGCCTGAAGAGTGGGCATAATTCACCCCTCCACTTT CASSLKSGHNSPLHF TRBJ1-6 - - TRBV4-3
TGTGCCAGCACTCCGGGACAGGGTTACGAGCAGTACTTC CASTPGQGYEQYF TRBJ2-7 few TRBD1 TRBV28
TGCGCCAGCAGCTTGGATAATTCGCAGTACTTC CASSLDNSQYF TRBJ2-7 few - TRBV5-1
TGTGCCAGCTCACCACCGGAAGGACAGGACTACGAGCAGTACTTC CASSPPEGQDYEQYF TRBJ2-7 - TRBD1 TRBV18
TGTGCCAGCAGACCTTCGGGACAGGGACTAGACGAGCAGTACTTC CASRPSGQGLDEQYF TRBJ2-7 - - TRBV7-9
TGTGCCAGTCAAGCGACAGGGGGCCTTGAAAAACTGTTTTTT CASQATGGLEKLFF TRBJ1-4 many TRBD1 TRBV19
TGTGCCAGCAAACAGGGTGCAACTAATGAAAAACTGTTTTTT CASKQGATNEKLFF TRBJ1-4 - - TRBV10-3
TGTGCCAGCTTCCCCGGGGGTGGAACTAATGAAAAACTGTTTTTT CASFPGGGTNEKLFF TRBJ1-4 - - TRBV2
TGTGCCAGTAGTATAGAAAACAGGTACAATGAGCAGTTCTTC CASSIENRYNEQFF TRBJ2-1 - - TRBV19